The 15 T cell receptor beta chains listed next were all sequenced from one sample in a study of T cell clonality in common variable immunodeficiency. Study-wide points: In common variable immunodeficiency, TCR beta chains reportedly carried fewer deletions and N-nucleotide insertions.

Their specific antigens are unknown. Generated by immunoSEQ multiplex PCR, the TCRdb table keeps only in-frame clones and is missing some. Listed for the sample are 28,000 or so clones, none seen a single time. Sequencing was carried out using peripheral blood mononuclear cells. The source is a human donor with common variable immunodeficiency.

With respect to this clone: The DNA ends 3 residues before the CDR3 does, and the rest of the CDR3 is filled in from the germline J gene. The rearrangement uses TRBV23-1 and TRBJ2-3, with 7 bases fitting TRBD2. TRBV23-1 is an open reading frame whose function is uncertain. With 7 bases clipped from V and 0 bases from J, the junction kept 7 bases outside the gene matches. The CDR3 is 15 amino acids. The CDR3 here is CASIPTGGSTDTQYF. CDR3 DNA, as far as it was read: TGCGCCAGCATACCGACGGGGGGAAGCACAGATACG.

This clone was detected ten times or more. CDR3 in amino acids: CSASHTGNYGYTF. Incomplete CDR3 DNA: TGCAGTGCTAGTCACACAGGGAACTATGGC. The rearrangement links TRBV20-1 to TRBJ1-2; a weak D match, TRBD1 (6 bases). With the read ending 3 residues before the CDR3 end, the germline J gene is used to fill in that end. There are 13 residues in the CDR3. Trimming cost V 3 bases and J 2 bases, with 10 bases left between them. CDR1 DFQATT and CDR2 SNEGSKA come from the germline V gene (reference sequence).

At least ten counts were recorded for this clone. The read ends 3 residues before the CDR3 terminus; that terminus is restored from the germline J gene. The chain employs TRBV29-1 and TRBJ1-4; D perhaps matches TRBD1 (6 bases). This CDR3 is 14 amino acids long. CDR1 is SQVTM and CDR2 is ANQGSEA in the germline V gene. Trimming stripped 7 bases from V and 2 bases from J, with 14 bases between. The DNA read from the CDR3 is TGCAGCGCCAAGGGGGGGTCCACTAATGAAAAA. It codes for CSAKGGSTNEK. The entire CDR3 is CSAKGGSTNEKLFF.

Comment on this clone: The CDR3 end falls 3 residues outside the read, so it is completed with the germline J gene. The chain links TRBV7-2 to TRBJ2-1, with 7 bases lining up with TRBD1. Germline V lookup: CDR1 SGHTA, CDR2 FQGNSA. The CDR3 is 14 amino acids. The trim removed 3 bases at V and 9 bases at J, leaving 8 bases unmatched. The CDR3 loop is CASSFGTVRGEQFF. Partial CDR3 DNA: TGTGCCAGCAGCTTCGGGACAGTCAGGGGTGAG.

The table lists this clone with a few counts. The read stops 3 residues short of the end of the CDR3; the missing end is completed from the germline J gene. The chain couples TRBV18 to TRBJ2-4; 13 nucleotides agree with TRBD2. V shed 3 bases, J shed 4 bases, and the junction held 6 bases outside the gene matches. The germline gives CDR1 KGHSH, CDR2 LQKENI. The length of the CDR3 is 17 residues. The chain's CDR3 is CASSPRTSGGPKNIQYF. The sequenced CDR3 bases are TGTGCCAGCTCACCTAGGACTAGCGGGGGCCCGAAAAACATT.

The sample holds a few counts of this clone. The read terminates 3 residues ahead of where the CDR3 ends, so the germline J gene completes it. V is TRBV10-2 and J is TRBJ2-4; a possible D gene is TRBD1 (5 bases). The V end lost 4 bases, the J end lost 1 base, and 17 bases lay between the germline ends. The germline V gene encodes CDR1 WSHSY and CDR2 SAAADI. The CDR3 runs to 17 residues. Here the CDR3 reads CASSGEGERSAKNIQYF. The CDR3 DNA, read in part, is TGCGCCAGCAGTGGGGAAGGGGAAAGATCGGCCAAAAACATT.

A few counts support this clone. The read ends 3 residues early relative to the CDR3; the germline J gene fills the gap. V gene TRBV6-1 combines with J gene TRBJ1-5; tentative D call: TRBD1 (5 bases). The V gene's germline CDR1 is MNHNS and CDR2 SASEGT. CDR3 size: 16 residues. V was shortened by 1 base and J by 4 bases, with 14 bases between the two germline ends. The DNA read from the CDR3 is TGTGCCAGCAGTGAAGTACCCGGGGGAAGGAATCAGCCC. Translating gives CASSEVPGGRNQP. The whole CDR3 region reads CASSEVPGGRNQPQHF.

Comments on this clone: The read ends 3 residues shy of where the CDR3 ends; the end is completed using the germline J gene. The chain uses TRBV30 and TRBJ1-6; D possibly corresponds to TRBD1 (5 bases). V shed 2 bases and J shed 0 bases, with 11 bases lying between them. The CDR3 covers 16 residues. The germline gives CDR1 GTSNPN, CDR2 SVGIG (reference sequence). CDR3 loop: CAWSTGARSYNSPLHF. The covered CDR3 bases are TGTGCCTGGAGTACTGGGGCCCGCTCCTATAATTCACCC.

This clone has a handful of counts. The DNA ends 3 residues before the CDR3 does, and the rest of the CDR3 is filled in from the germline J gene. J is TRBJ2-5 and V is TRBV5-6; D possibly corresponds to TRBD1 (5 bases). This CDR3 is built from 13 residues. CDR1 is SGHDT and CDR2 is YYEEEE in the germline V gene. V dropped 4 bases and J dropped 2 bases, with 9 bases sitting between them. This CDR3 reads CASSIPGQETQYF. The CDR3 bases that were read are TGTGCCAGCAGCATCCCAGGGCAAGAGACC. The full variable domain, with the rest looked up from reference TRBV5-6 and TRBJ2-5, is DAGVTQSPTHLIKTRGQQVTLRCSPKSGHDTVSWYQQALGQGPQFIFQYYEEEERQRGNFPDRFSGHQFPNYSSELNVNALLLGDSALYLCASSIPGQETQYFGPGTRLLVL.

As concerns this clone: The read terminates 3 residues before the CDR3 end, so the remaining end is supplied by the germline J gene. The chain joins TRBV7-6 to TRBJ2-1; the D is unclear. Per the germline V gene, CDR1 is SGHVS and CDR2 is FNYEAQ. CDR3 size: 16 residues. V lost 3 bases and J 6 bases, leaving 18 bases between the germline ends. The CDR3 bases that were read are TGTGCCAGCAGCTTCTCCCCCACTTATCCCCGCAATGAG. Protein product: CASSFSPTYPRNE. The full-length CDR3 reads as CASSFSPTYPRNEQFF.

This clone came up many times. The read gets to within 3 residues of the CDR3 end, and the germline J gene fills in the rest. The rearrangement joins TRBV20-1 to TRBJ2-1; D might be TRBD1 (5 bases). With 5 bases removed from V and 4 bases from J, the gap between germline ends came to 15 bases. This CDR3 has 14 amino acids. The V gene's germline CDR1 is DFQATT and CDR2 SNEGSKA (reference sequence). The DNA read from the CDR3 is TGCAGTGCTTTAGACAGCTACCCATACAATGAG. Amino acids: CSALDSYPYNE. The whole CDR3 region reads CSALDSYPYNEQFF.

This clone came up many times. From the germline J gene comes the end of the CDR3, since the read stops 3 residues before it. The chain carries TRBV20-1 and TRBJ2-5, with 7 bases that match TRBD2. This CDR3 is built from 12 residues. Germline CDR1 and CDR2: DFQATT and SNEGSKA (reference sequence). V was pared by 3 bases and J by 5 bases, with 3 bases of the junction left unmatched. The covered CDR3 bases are TGCAGTGCTAGGGGGCGGGGGGAGACC. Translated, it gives CSARGRGET. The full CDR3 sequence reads CSARGRGETQYF.

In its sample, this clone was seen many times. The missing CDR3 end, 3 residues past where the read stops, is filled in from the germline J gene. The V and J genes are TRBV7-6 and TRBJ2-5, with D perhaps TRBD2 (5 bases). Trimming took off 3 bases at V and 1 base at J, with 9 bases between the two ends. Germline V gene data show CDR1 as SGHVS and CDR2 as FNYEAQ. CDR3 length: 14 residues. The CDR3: CASSLALVQETQYF. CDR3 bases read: TGTGCCAGCAGCTTGGCACTAGTCCAAGAGACC.

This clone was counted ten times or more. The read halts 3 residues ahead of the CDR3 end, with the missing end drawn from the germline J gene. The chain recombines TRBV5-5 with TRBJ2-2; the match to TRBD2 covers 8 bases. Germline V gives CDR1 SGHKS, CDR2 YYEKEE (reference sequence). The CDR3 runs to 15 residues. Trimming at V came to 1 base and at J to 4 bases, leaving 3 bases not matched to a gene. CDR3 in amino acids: CASSLFTSGTGELFF. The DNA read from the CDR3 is TGTGCCAGCAGCTTGTTTACTAGCGGCACCGGGGAG. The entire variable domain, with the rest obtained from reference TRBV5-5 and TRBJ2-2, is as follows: DAGVTQSPTHLIKTRGQQVTLRCSPISGHKSVSWYQQVLGQGPQFIFQYYEKEERGRGNFPDRFSARQFPNYSSELNVNALLLGDSALYLCASSLFTSGTGELFFGEGSRLTVL.

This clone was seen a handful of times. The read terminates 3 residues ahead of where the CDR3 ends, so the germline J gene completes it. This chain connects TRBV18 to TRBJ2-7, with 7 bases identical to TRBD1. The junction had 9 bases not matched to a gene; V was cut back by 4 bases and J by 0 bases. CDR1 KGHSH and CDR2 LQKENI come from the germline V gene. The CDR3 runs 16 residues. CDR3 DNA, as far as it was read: TGTGCCAGCTCACGTTTTACAGGGGTCCCCTCCTACGAG. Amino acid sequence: CASSRFTGVPSYE. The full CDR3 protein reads CASSRFTGVPSYEQYF.